One and the same sample provided the 32 T cell receptor beta chains below, sequenced in a study of low-dose radiotherapy and immunotherapy resistance in tumors. Both TCRalpha and TCRbeta chains were reverse transcribed with V-gene-specific primers. Both a constant-region primer and a V-primer adapter served to amplify TCRs across roughly 22 PCR cycles. TCRdb re-called the reads with MiXCR, one entry per CDR3 protein. This sample has approximately 15,000 distinct CDR3 sequences; roughly 60% occur once, and the top ten carry 7.7%. These receptors all come from a human donor with advanced metastatic prostate, ovarian, gallbladder or colorectal cancer (not recorded which). This table probably holds off-target reads from a library built for another chain.

The chain recombines TRBV19 with TRBJ2-1; D remains ambiguous. With 2 bases removed from V and 8 bases from J, the gap between germline ends came to 10 bases. The length of the CDR3 is 13 residues. Germline V gene data show CDR1 as LNHDA and CDR2 as SQIVND (reference sequence). CDR3 nucleotides: TGTGCCAGTAGTATACTAGTTAGGGATGAGCAGTTCTTC. Translated, it gives CASSILVRDEQFF.

The rearrangement uses TRBV18 and TRBJ2-2; a weak D match, TRBD1 (6 bases). This CDR3 has 15 amino acids. Trimming took 2 bases from V and 4 from J, leaving 11 bases between them. Germline V lookup: CDR1 KGHSH, CDR2 LQKENI. In DNA form, the CDR3 reads TGTGCCAGCTCACCAATCGGGACACTCACCGGGGAGCTGTTTTTT. It encodes CASSPIGTLTGELFF.

The chain recombines TRBV28 with TRBJ1-5; D remains unclear. This CDR3 is 12 amino acids long. Germline V gene sequence: CDR1 MDHEN, CDR2 SYDVKM. The V end lost 0 bases, the J end lost 4 bases, and 1 base lay between the germline ends. In DNA form, the CDR3 reads TGTGCCAGCAGTTTATGGAATCAGCCCCAGCATTTT. This encodes CASSLWNQPQHF.

The chain is built from TRBV20-1 and TRBJ2-3; no reliable D call. V gave up 2 bases and J gave up 8 bases, with 14 bases separating them. CDR3 size: 13 residues. In germline, CDR1 is DFQATT, CDR2 SNEGSKA (reference sequence). In nucleotides, the CDR3 is TGCAGTGCTAGACCAAACTTGGGCGGTACGCAGTATTTT. It is translated as CSARPNLGGTQYF.

This chain uses TRBV7-9 with TRBJ2-5, with D unresolved. Between the trimmed V and J ends, which lost 3 bases and 5 bases, there was a span of 13 bases. The CDR3 is 14 amino acids. Germline values: CDR1 SEHNR, CDR2 FQNEAQ (reference sequence). The CDR3 reads CASSLVQSGETQYF. CDR3 coding DNA: TGTGCCAGCAGCTTGGTACAAAGTGGGGAGACCCAGTACTTC. The complete variable domain, with remaining parts taken from reference TRBV7-9 and TRBJ2-5, reads DTGVSQNPRHKITKRGQNVTFRCDPISEHNRLYWYRQTLGQGPEFLTYFQNEAQLEKSRLLSDRFSAERPKGSFSTLEIQRTEQGDSAMYLCASSLVQSGETQYFGPGTRLLVL.

This clonotype was counted only a few times. V usage is TRBV13 and J usage is TRBJ1-6; no definite D call. CDR1 and CDR2 from the germline V gene are PRHDT and FYEKMQ (reference sequence). The CDR3 sequence is 12 residues long. Deletions cut 8 bases from V and 6 bases from J, with 8 bases between. As DNA, the CDR3 is TGTGCCAGCGGATCCATTAATTCACCCCTCCACTTT. Amino acids: CASGSINSPLHF.

This clonotype was seen only once. The genes are TRBV12-3 or TRBV12-4 and TRBJ2-5, with 10 nucleotides matching TRBD1. This CDR3 comprises 15 residues. V gave up 5 bases and J gave up 4 bases; unmatched junction bases: 7. This CDR3 reads CASSTGQGVGETQYF. As DNA, the CDR3 is TGTGCCAGCAGTACCGGACAGGGGGTAGGAGAGACCCAGTACTTC.

This rearrangement joins TRBV4-3 to TRBJ1-2, with D hard to call. This CDR3 comprises 13 residues. Deletions cut 0 bases from V and 8 bases from J, with 10 bases between. In germline, CDR1 is LGHNA, CDR2 YSLEER. CDR3 sequence (DNA): TGCGCCAGCAGCCAAGAGTTCGGTGGCGGCTACACCTTC. Amino acids: CASSQEFGGGYTF.

The genes are TRBV28 and TRBJ1-2, with 11 bases that match TRBD1. In germline, CDR1 is MDHEN, CDR2 SYDVKM. With V trimmed by 5 bases and J by 4 bases, 9 bases remained unmatched. The CDR3 has 16 amino acids. The CDR3 protein is CASSPGQGGYGYGYTF. The CDR3 DNA sequence: TGTGCCAGCAGTCCGGGACAGGGGGGATATGGCTATGGCTACACCTTC.

This chain connects TRBV5-1 to TRBJ2-7; weak D call: TRBD1 (6 bases). The germline V gene encodes CDR1 SGHRS and CDR2 YFSETQ. Trimming cost V 0 bases and J 7 bases, with 11 bases left between them. CDR3 length equals 13 residues. This CDR3 is CASSLEVRGEQYF. The CDR3 region has the DNA TGCGCCAGCAGCTTGGAGGTTAGGGGGGAGCAGTACTTC.

This clonotype was recorded a few times. The chain joins TRBV20-1 to TRBJ2-2, with 7 positions matching TRBD1. Germline-derived CDR1 and CDR2 are DFQATT and SNEGSKA (reference sequence). This CDR3 comprises 15 residues. V lost 6 bases, J lost 5 bases, and 12 bases stayed unmatched. The CDR3 sequence is CSASPTGFKTGELFF. CDR3 bases: TGCAGTGCCTCTCCGACAGGGTTCAAGACCGGGGAGCTGTTTTTT.

The chain uses TRBV12-3 or TRBV12-4 and TRBJ1-5; 7 bases line up with TRBD1. The CDR3 has 15 amino acids. V lost 5 bases, J lost 2 bases, and 6 bases stayed unmatched. CDR3 protein: CASSAQGLGNQPQHF. For the CDR3, the DNA is TGTGCCAGCAGTGCACAGGGGTTGGGCAATCAGCCCCAGCATTTT.

CDR3 residues: CASSYSPTIVYEQYF. The DNA of the CDR3 is TGTGCCAGCAGTTACTCCCCGACAATCGTTTACGAGCAGTACTTC. V and J are TRBV6-2 or TRBV6-3 and TRBJ2-7; D is ambiguous. CDR1 MNHEY and CDR2 SVGEGT come from the germline V gene. The CDR3 is 15 residues long. Trimming took off 0 bases at V and 4 bases at J, with 13 bases between the two ends.

This clonotype was seen more than once but under ten times. V gene TRBV29-1 combines with J gene TRBJ2-3; TRBD2 matches at 11 bases. J gave up 5 bases and V 2 bases, and 9 bases lay outside the gene matches. CDR1 SQVTM and CDR2 ANQGSEA come from the germline V gene. CDR3 length equals 16 residues. CDR3 protein: CSVENVVAGGGDTQYF. CDR3 sequence (DNA): TGCAGCGTTGAAAATGTGGTAGCGGGAGGGGGAGATACGCAGTATTTT.

The chain uses TRBV29-1 and TRBJ2-5; D possibly corresponds to TRBD1 (6 bases). Germline lookup yields CDR1 SQVTM and CDR2 ANQGSEA. Trimming took off 4 bases at V and 1 base at J, with 10 bases between the two ends. CDR3 length: 13 amino acids. In DNA, the CDR3 is TGCAGCGTTGTTGAACAGGGCCAAGAGACCCAGTACTTC. Amino acid sequence: CSVVEQGQETQYF.

This clonotype was found a few times. The V and J genes are TRBV24-1 and TRBJ2-2, with D uncertain. Deletions cut 6 bases from V and 0 bases from J, with 10 bases between. The CDR3 consists of 15 residues. Per the germline V gene, CDR1 is KGHDR and CDR2 is SFDVKD. CDR3 nucleotide sequence: TGTGCCACCAGTTTTAGGAGCCCGAACACCGGGGAGCTGTTTTTT. It translates to CATSFRSPNTGELFF.

The sample holds a few counts of this clonotype. The J gene is TRBJ1-1, the V gene TRBV5-1; D remains unclear. CDR1 SGHRS and CDR2 YFSETQ come from the germline V gene. The CDR3 is 15 residues long. V lost 0 bases, J lost 0 bases, and 9 bases lay in between. The CDR3 is CASSLDPGLNTEAFF. The CDR3 nucleotides are TGCGCCAGCAGCTTGGATCCGGGGTTGAACACTGAAGCTTTCTTT.

This chain uses TRBV28 with TRBJ2-7, with TRBD1 matching 8 bases. V lost 3 bases and J lost 5; bases outside the gene matches: 12. Looked up from germline, CDR1 is MDHEN and CDR2 is SYDVKM. The length of the CDR3 is 16 residues. This CDR3 reads CASSLGQATARDEQYF. CDR3 nucleotides: TGTGCCAGCAGTTTGGGACAGGCGACAGCGCGGGACGAGCAGTACTTC. Looking up the rest from reference TRBV28 and TRBJ2-7 gives the full variable domain: DVKVTQSSRYLVKRTGEKVFLECVQDMDHENMFWYRQDPGLGLRLIYFSYDVKMKEKGDIPEGYSVSREKKERFSLILESASTNQTSMYLCASSLGQATARDEQYFGPGTRLTVT.

This clonotype was observed a handful of times. The rearrangement uses TRBV4-2 and TRBJ2-7; 11 positions agree with TRBD1. The CDR3 totals 14 residues. Per the germline V gene, CDR1 is LGHNA and CDR2 is YNFKEQ. J was trimmed by 5 bases and V by 1 base; bases with no gene match: 1. The CDR3 region has the DNA TGTGCCAGCAGCCAAGGGACAGGGGGCCACGAGCAGTACTTC. It codes for CASSQGTGGHEQYF.

This chain links TRBV6-2 or TRBV6-3 with TRBJ2-3; no clear D. This CDR3 is 14 amino acids long. With 5 bases removed from V and 2 bases from J, the gap between germline ends came to 11 bases. Germline V lookup: CDR1 MNHEY, CDR2 SVGEGT. In DNA, the CDR3 is TGTGCCAGCAGTGAAGGACCAGCCACAGATACGCAGTATTTT. It encodes CASSEGPATDTQYF.

This clonotype appeared a single time. The rearrangement joins TRBV6-6 to TRBJ2-4, with 8 nucleotides matching TRBD2. V shed 7 bases and J 1 base; nucleotides not matched to a gene: 12. The CDR3 length is 17 residues. Germline V gives CDR1 MNHNY, CDR2 SVGAGI (reference sequence). The chain's CDR3 is CASTDRGLADAKNIQYF. The CDR3 DNA follows: TGTGCCAGCACCGACCGTGGACTAGCCGACGCCAAAAACATTCAGTACTTC.

The chain recombines TRBV9 with TRBJ2-2, with 8 bases aligning to TRBD2. Germline V CDR1 and CDR2: SGDLS, YYNGEE. This CDR3 has 15 residues. The ends lost 2 bases at V and 8 bases at J; junction bases unmatched: 8. CDR3 sequence reads: CASSVREAPWGELFF. The DNA of the CDR3 is TGTGCCAGCAGCGTGCGGGAGGCCCCCTGGGGGGAGCTGTTTTTT.

This chain links TRBV4-1 with TRBJ1-2; 9 bases fit TRBD1. Trimming cost V 0 bases and J 4 bases; bases outside gene matches: 6. The CDR3 has 16 residues. Germline V gives CDR1 MGHRA, CDR2 YSYEKL. The CDR3 region has the DNA TGCGCCAGCAGCCAAGAGCTACAGGGGGCGGGCTATGGCTACACCTTC. This codes for CASSQELQGAGYGYTF.

The chain links TRBV11-2 to TRBJ1-3; 10 nucleotides align to TRBD1. This CDR3 region has 16 residues. The V gene end was trimmed by 4 bases and the J gene end by 1 base; junction bases not matched to a gene: 4. Per the germline V gene, CDR1 is SGHAT and CDR2 is FQNNGV. The CDR3 DNA follows: TGTGCCAGCAGCTCGGGACAGGGGATATCTGGAAACACCATATATTTT. It translates to CASSSGQGISGNTIYF.

V and J are TRBV9 and TRBJ2-3, with 10 bases that match TRBD2. The CDR3 length is 17 residues. V lost 3 bases, J lost 1 base, and 8 bases stayed unmatched. Germline CDR1 reads SGDLS; CDR2 reads YYNGEE. The CDR3 protein is CASSEGPLAGGTDTQYF. In nucleotides, the CDR3 is TGTGCCAGCAGCGAGGGGCCGCTAGCGGGAGGCACAGATACGCAGTATTTT.

This chain uses TRBV9 with TRBJ1-5; D unresolved. V was cut by 0 bases and J by 0 bases, with 10 bases left in between. Germline values: CDR1 SGDLS, CDR2 YYNGEE. The CDR3 is 16 amino acids. CDR3 coding DNA: TGTGCCAGCAGCGTAGAAGGACCCGCTAGCAATCAGCCCCAGCATTTT. This codes for CASSVEGPASNQPQHF.

The rearrangement joins TRBV4-2 to TRBJ2-1; D unclear. The V end was cut by 4 bases, the J end by 3 bases, with 13 bases between. Germline CDR1 is LGHNA and CDR2 is YNFKEQ. This CDR3 spans 15 amino acids. In nucleotides, the CDR3 is TGTGCCAGCAGCCTCGGTAACGGCGGCTACAATGAGCAGTTCTTC. Translation gives CASSLGNGGYNEQFF.

This chain's CDR3 is CASSLVLTLPYEQYF. In DNA form, the CDR3 reads TGTGCCAGCAGTTTAGTCCTGACACTTCCCTACGAGCAGTACTTC. The chain combines TRBV28 with TRBJ2-7, with D uncertain. This CDR3 spans 15 amino acids. Germline loops: CDR1 MDHEN, CDR2 SYDVKM. Trimming cost V 2 bases and J 2 bases, with 13 bases left between them.

In its sample, this clonotype was seen once. The CDR3 here is CASDSSPRGGETQYF. CDR3 bases: TGTGCCAGCGATAGCTCTCCACGGGGGGGAGAGACCCAGTACTTC. This chain joins TRBV28 and TRBJ2-5, with 8 bases aligning to TRBD2. CDR3 length equals 15 residues. Germline V gene lookup returns CDR1 MDHEN and CDR2 SYDVKM. Germline trimming cut 8 bases from V and 4 bases from J; bases unmatched to any gene: 12.

The genes are TRBV28 and TRBJ2-2; D call uncertain. Trimming cost V 4 bases and J 1 base, with 10 bases left between them. The CDR3 has 15 amino acids. Germline loops: CDR1 MDHEN, CDR2 SYDVKM. The CDR3 loop is CASSSGLLNTGELFF. The CDR3 nucleotides read TGTGCCAGCAGTTCCGGCCTCCTGAACACCGGGGAGCTGTTTTTT.

The chain employs TRBV6-1 and TRBJ2-3, with D maybe TRBD1 (6 bases). The germline CDR1 and CDR2 sequences are MNHNS and SASEGT. V dropped 7 bases and J dropped 4 bases, with 18 bases sitting between them. This CDR3 has 15 amino acids. CDR3 amino acids: CASTTGRPGSDTQYF. CDR3 DNA sequence: TGTGCCAGCACGACAGGACGGCCGGGCTCAGATACGCAGTATTTT.

This clonotype is medium-sized (0.01 to 0.1%) within its sample. V is TRBV29-1 and J is TRBJ1-1, with D maybe TRBD1 (5 bases). This CDR3 comprises 14 residues. CDR1 is SQVTM and CDR2 is ANQGSEA in the germline V gene. V was shortened by 1 base and J by 6 bases, with 15 bases between the two germline ends. DNA of the CDR3: TGCAGCGTTGAAGGGGGGGGGGTCTCTGCTGAAGCTTTCTTT. Translating gives CSVEGGGVSAEAFF.